Here is one T cell receptor (beta chain) with its context. These data come from a study of shared clonotypes between healthy human individuals. Deep-level running was used for the assay. Generated by immunoSEQ multiplex PCR, the TCRdb table keeps only in-frame clones and is missing some. The sample includes millions of clones, 95% of them seen just once. The sequencing sample was made of naive CD4+ T cells sorted from blood. Indicated subset: CD45RA+ positively selected. This receptor was identified in a man aged 18 to 35 in good health.

In DNA, the CDR3 is TGTGCCAGTTCCGTCACGTTCAGCACAGATACGCAGTATTTT. It is translated as CASSVTFSTDTQYF. V is TRBV27 and J is TRBJ2-3; D not certain. The CDR3 loop spans 14 amino acids. V lost 9 bases to trimming and J lost 0 bases, with 13 bases between them. Looked up from germline, CDR1 is MNHEY and CDR2 is SMNVEV (reference sequence).